This T cell receptor beta chain comes out of a study of post-analysis software for immune sequencing data. Unique molecular identifiers were present in the TCR beta cDNA libraries. Each CDR3 protein is one row after TCRdb ran MiXCR on the PCR reads. The sample has about 820,000 distinct CDR3 sequences; around 53% are singletons. The study's findings and limits: Compared with controls, patients had more of roughly 5 TRBV segments, including TRBV5-6, TRBV5-1 and TRBV20-1.

Only a few counts were recorded for this clonotype. What it binds is not known. The V gene's germline CDR1 is SQVTM and CDR2 ANQGSEA. The CDR3 loop spans 11 amino acids. With 3 bases removed from V and 13 bases from J, the gap between germline ends came to 13 bases. The origin of this receptor is a girl aged 10 to 17 with multiple sclerosis. The rearrangement joins TRBV29-1 to TRBJ2-4; D might be TRBD1 (7 bases). What was sequenced was blood. CDR3 sequence (DNA): TGCAGCGTTGAGGAGGGGGCGGAGCAGTACTTC. Translated: CSVEEGAEQYF.